The 12 T cell receptor beta chains reported below all come from one sample, sequenced in a study of blood T cells in healthy people across ages. The second PCR ran about 6 to 12 cycles with a sample-barcoded 5' primer and J-beta primers. TCRdb used MiXCR to reprocess the 5' RACE reads, holding one entry per CDR3 protein. The sample includes 920,000 or so distinct CDR3 sequences, more than 35% of them seen just once. The sequenced sample was blood. Receptors were obtained from a woman in her fifties or sixties in good health.

J is TRBJ2-3 and V is TRBV10-3; D unclear. Germline values: CDR1 ENHRY, CDR2 SYGVKD. Trimming pared 3 bases from V and 4 bases from J, leaving 14 bases between. The CDR3 spans 15 residues. In DNA form, the CDR3 reads TGTGCCATCAGTGACTTGGGGTCGGGCGCAGATACGCAGTATTTT. Translation: CAISDLGSGADTQYF.

As to this clonotype: A clone one base away is much larger, so this may be a read error. The rearrangement uses TRBV5-6 and TRBJ1-2; 7 nucleotides align to TRBD1. The CDR3 extends over 15 amino acids. Per germline, CDR1 SGHDT and CDR2 YYEEEE. The J segment lost 5 bases and the V segment lost 5 bases, leaving 12 bases of the junction unmatched. The CDR3 sequence: CASSWDSPPRYGYTF. CDR3 DNA sequence: TGTGCCAGCAGTTGGGACAGCCCTCCGAGGTATGGCTACACCTTC. Based on the CDR3 plus reference TRBV5-6 and TRBJ1-2, the full variable domain is DAGVTQSPTHLIKTRGQQVTLRCSPKSGHDTVSWYQQALGQGPQFIFQYYEEEERQRGNFPDRFSGHQFPNYSSELNVNALLLGDSALYLCASSWDSPPRYGYTFGSGTRLTVV.

The chain employs TRBV5-1 and TRBJ2-1; no definite D call. V lost 0 bases and J lost 5, with 12 bases in between. Germline lookup yields CDR1 SGHRS and CDR2 YFSETQ. This CDR3 comprises 15 residues. The CDR3 is CASSLDLGSNNEQFF. For the CDR3, the DNA is TGCGCCAGCAGCTTGGATCTAGGGTCAAACAATGAGCAGTTCTTC.

This clonotype was detected a few times. The V and J genes are TRBV4-1 and TRBJ1-2; D is unclear. CDR1 is MGHRA, CDR2 YSYEKL, per germline. The V end was cut by 0 bases, the J end by 8 bases, with 10 bases between. CDR3 length equals 13 residues. CDR3 residues: CASSQEWEGGYTF. For the CDR3, the DNA is TGCGCCAGCAGCCAAGAGTGGGAGGGCGGCTACACCTTC.

The chain recombines TRBV2 with TRBJ2-4, with D perhaps matching TRBD2 (7 bases). Trimming pared 7 bases from V and 8 bases from J, leaving 12 bases between. CDR1 is SNHLY and CDR2 is FYNNEI in the germline V gene. The CDR3 length is 12 residues. CDR3 bases: TGTGCCAGCATGGGGGCGGGGGACATTCAGTACTTC. It translates to CASMGAGDIQYF.

This sequence joins TRBV12-3 or TRBV12-4 and TRBJ2-3, with 8 bases lining up with TRBD1. J was trimmed by 4 bases and V by 7 bases; bases with no gene match: 10. CDR3 length: 15 amino acids. The DNA of the CDR3 is TGTGCCAGCACCCCCCGGACAGGGCTAGCAGATACGCAGTATTTT. Its translation: CASTPRTGLADTQYF.

This clonotype occurred a few times. The CDR3 sequence: CASSPTVGVTDTQYF. The CDR3 DNA sequence: TGCGCCAGCAGCCCGACAGTTGGGGTCACAGATACGCAGTATTTT. The chain employs TRBV5-1 and TRBJ2-3, with D tentatively TRBD1 (5 bases). This CDR3 region has 15 residues. V was shortened by 4 bases and J by 2 bases, with 14 bases between the two germline ends. Germline assignment: CDR1 SGHRS and CDR2 YFSETQ.

This clonotype was seen more than once but under ten times. The chain has TRBV12-3 or TRBV12-4 and TRBJ2-5, with 11 bases identical to TRBD1. CDR3 length: 16 residues. V was clipped by 3 bases and J by 5 bases; unmatched bases: 8. CDR3 nucleotides: TGTGCCAGCAGTTTGGCCGGGACAGGGGGACGGGAGACCCAGTACTTC. Its protein product is CASSLAGTGGRETQYF.

CDR3 nucleotides: TGTGCCAGCAGCCAAAGGGGACCTAATGAAAAACTGTTTTTT. This gives the protein CASSQRGPNEKLFF. The V and J genes are TRBV3-1 and TRBJ1-4; the D gene is possibly TRBD1 (5 bases). V was pared by 2 bases and J by 3 bases, with 7 bases between. Looked up from germline, CDR1 is LGHDT and CDR2 is YNNKEL (reference sequence). The CDR3 sequence is 14 residues long.

This clonotype was seen a few times. The V and J genes are TRBV10-3 and TRBJ1-1; 11 bases map to TRBD1. The CDR3 is made up of 14 amino acids. The trim removed 6 bases at V and 4 bases at J, leaving 4 bases unmatched. Germline loops: CDR1 ENHRY, CDR2 SYGVKD. The CDR3 loop reads CAIRDGQGATEAFF. The CDR3 nucleotides read TGTGCCATCAGGGACGGACAGGGGGCCACTGAAGCTTTCTTT.

This clonotype was picked up a small number of times. This chain joins TRBV28 and TRBJ1-4; no reliable D call. The length of the CDR3 is 11 residues. Per germline, CDR1 MDHEN and CDR2 SYDVKM. V dropped 6 bases and J dropped 7 bases, with 6 bases sitting between them. The CDR3 is CASRTTEKLFF. The CDR3 DNA sequence: TGTGCCAGCAGAACGACTGAAAAACTGTTTTTT.

This rearrangement joins TRBV27 to TRBJ2-5; a weak D match, TRBD1 (5 bases). The tail of the sequence fits TRBJ2-7 better, so the J call may be wrong. This CDR3 region has 14 residues. Looked up from germline, CDR1 is MNHEY and CDR2 is SMNVEV (reference sequence). As DNA, the CDR3 is TGTGCCAGCAGTGCCTACACAGGATCGGGCGAGCAGTACTTC. It encodes CASSAYTGSGEQYF.